This entry features one T cell receptor beta chain sequence. Its antigen remains unidentified. A clone one base away is much larger, so this may be a read error. Three rounds of nested PCR, following a modified ARM-PCR protocol, produced the TCRbeta library. Each CDR3 protein is one row after TCRdb ran MiXCR on the multiplex PCR reads. Of around 71,000 distinct CDR3 sequences in the sample, approximately 72% were seen once. The record originates from a study of tumor and adjacent non-tumor tissue in lung cancer. The template was RNA from unsorted bulk tissue. The germline V gene encodes CDR1 MDHEN and CDR2 SYDVKM. The CDR3 contains 14 residues. Study-wide results and caveats: Tumor repertoires had a smaller top 100 clone share than normal lung. Higher tumor TCR diversity was associated with shorter survival. Significantly higher TCR diversity was found in tumor than normal lung.

Sequencing was performed on lung tumor tissue. The sequence was obtained from a woman aged 35 to 49 with non-small cell lung cancer. The chain is built from TRBV28 and TRBJ2-7; unclear D gene. The CDR3 reads CVSSSRRLPYEQYF. The CDR3 DNA reads TGTGTCAGCAGTAGTCGACGGCTTCCCTACGAGCAGTACTTC.